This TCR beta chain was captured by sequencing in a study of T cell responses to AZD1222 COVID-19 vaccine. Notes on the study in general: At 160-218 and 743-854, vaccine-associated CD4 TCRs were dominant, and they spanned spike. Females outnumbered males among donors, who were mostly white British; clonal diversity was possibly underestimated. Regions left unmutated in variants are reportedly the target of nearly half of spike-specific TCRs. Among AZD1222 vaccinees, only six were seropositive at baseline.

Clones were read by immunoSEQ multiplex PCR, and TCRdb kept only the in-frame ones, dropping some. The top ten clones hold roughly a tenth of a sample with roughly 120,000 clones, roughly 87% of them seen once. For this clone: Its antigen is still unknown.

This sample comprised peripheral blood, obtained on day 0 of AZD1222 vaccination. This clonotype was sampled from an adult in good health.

CDR3 loop: CASSQSEDAQYF. CDR3 DNA sequence: TGTGCCAGCAGTCAGTCTGAGGACGCGCAGTATTTT. The rearrangement links TRBV28 to TRBJ2-3; unclear D gene. CDR1 MDHEN and CDR2 SYDVKM come from the germline V gene. Trimming removed 5 bases at V and 10 bases at J, with 13 bases between. The CDR3 is made up of 12 amino acids.